The rows below give T cell receptor beta chains drawn from one sample of a study of OX40 agonist ivuxolimab in advanced cancers. Only in-frame clones appear in the TCRdb table, and some are missing; sequencing was by immunoSEQ multiplex PCR. The sample holds tens of thousands of clones; about 90% are singletons and the top ten take less than 3.5%. Sequences were derived from CD4+ or CD8+ T cells sorted from blood, sampled in a trial of the OX40 agonist ivuxolimab. Every receptor here comes from an adult with an advanced solid tumor such as melanoma, head and neck, liver or kidney cancer. Each CDR3 is given with its conserved first and last residue. The D gene is left open where the match is weak. Size values are once, few and many counts, or a class for expanded clones, and some rows have none.

TRBJ1-1,.,.,TRBV11-3,CASTFGIGTEAFF,TGTGCCAGCACCTTTGGGATCGGCACTGAAGCTTTCTTT
TRBJ2-2,.,.,TRBV6-1,CASSEIPQYMGVGGELFF,TGTGCCAGCAGTGAAATACCCCAATACATGGGCGTTGGCGGGGAGCTGTTTTTT
TRBJ1-5,.,.,TRBV15,CATSRRAGGNQPQHF,TGTGCCACCAGCCGGAGGGCGGGGGGCAATCAGCCCCAGCATTTT
TRBJ2-7,TRBD2,few,TRBV6-1,CASSDVRLAEVYEQYF,TGTGCCAGCAGTGACGTAAGACTAGCCGAGGTTTACGAGCAGTACTTC
TRBJ1-6,TRBD1,.,TRBV6-5,CASRGGSGSPLHF,TGTGCCAGCCGAGGGGGCAGTGGTTCACCCCTCCACTTT
TRBJ2-1,.,.,TRBV27,CASRREDEQFF,TGTGCCAGCAGAAGGGAAGATGAGCAGTTCTTC
TRBJ1-5,TRBD1,.,TRBV30,CAWSVQGQGRQPQHF,TGTGCCTGGAGTGTACAGGGACAGGGTCGCCAGCCCCAGCATTTT
TRBJ1-1,.,.,TRBV11-2,CASSLGPKNTEAFF,TGTGCCAGCAGCTTAGGACCAAAGAACACTGAAGCTTTCTTT
TRBJ1-1,.,.,TRBV7-9,CASSSFVENTEAFF,TGTGCCAGCAGCTCCTTTGTTGAGAACACTGAAGCTTTCTTT
TRBJ1-3,TRBD1,.,TRBV6-5,CASSYSGQGNTIYF,TGTGCCAGCAGTTACTCGGGACAGGGGAACACCATATATTTT
TRBJ2-1,TRBD2,.,TRBV30,CAWSVDGGGYNEQFF,TGTGCCTGGAGTGTAGATGGCGGGGGCTACAATGAGCAGTTCTTC
TRBJ1-5,.,.,TRBV19,CASRRDSDQPQHF,TGTGCCAGTAGGCGGGATTCCGATCAGCCCCAGCATTTT
TRBJ2-4,.,.,TRBV29-1,CSVVGLGGNIQYF,TGCAGCGTTGTTGGCCTGGGCGGGAACATTCAGTACTTC
TRBJ2-7,TRBD1,.,TRBV19,CASSSWGQGPSYEQYF,TGTGCCAGTAGTTCTTGGGGACAGGGGCCTTCCTACGAGCAGTACTTC
TRBJ1-5,TRBD1,.,TRBV27,CASSPGQGRGGGNQPQHF,TGTGCCAGCAGCCCCGGACAGGGACGAGGGGGAGGCAATCAGCCCCAGCATTTT
TRBJ1-4,TRBD1,once,TRBV28,CASSQQGPEKLFF,TGTGCCAGCAGTCAACAGGGGCCTGAAAAACTGTTTTTT
TRBJ1-3,.,.,TRBV6-1,CASSEGKGVGNTIYF,TGTGCCAGCAGTGAAGGAAAGGGGGTTGGAAACACCATATATTTT
TRBJ2-2,.,few,TRBV5-1,CASSLLPGADTGELFF,TGCGCCAGCAGCTTGCTCCCGGGGGCGGACACCGGGGAGCTGTTTTTT
TRBJ1-6,TRBD1,.,TRBV14,CASSQEGTGNSPLHF,TGTGCCAGCAGCCAAGAGGGGACAGGGAATTCACCCCTCCACTTT
TRBJ2-3,.,.,TRBV5-6,CASSLGAGTDTQYF,TGTGCCAGCAGCTTGGGAGCAGGCACAGATACGCAGTATTTT
TRBJ2-1,.,.,TRBV10-3,CAISEGSYNEQFF,TGTGCCATCAGTGAGGGGTCGTACAATGAGCAGTTCTTC
TRBJ2-5,.,.,TRBV18,CASSPYQETQYF,TGTGCCAGCTCACCTTACCAAGAGACCCAGTACTTC
TRBJ2-7,TRBD1,.,TRBV10-1,CASSSFPGQGAYEQYF,TGCGCCAGCAGCTCCTTCCCGGGACAGGGGGCCTACGAGCAGTACTTC
TRBJ1-5,.,.,TRBV2,CASGVGVFNQPQHF,TGTGCCAGCGGCGTTGGGGTGTTCAATCAGCCCCAGCATTTT
TRBJ2-7,.,once,TRBV11-3,CASSLAGQTYEQYF,TGTGCCAGCAGCTTAGCCGGCCAGACCTACGAGCAGTACTTC
TRBJ2-7,.,.,TRBV28,CASISGTPGGGQYF,TGTGCCAGCATCTCCGGGACACCCGGGGGCGGGCAGTACTTC
TRBJ1-6,.,once,TRBV7-6,CASSLGGKNSPLHF,TGTGCCAGCAGCTTAGGGGGGAAAAATTCACCCCTCCACTTT
TRBJ1-1,.,.,TRBV6-1,CASSFLGVNTEAFF,TGTGCCAGCAGTTTCCTAGGGGTGAACACTGAAGCTTTCTTT
TRBJ1-5,.,.,TRBV6-1,CASARDLNQPQHF,TGTGCCAGCGCGCGGGATCTCAATCAGCCCCAGCATTTT
TRBJ2-1,.,.,TRBV19,CASTPGKGISYNEQFF,TGTGCCAGCACCCCGGGGAAGGGAATCTCCTACAATGAGCAGTTCTTC
TRBJ2-2,TRBD1,.,TRBV6-6,CASSSPPTGVGGELFF,TGTGCCAGCAGTTCCCCGCCGACAGGGGTGGGCGGGGAGCTGTTTTTT
TRBJ1-5,.,few,TRBV19,CASSPGPQNQPQHF,TGTGCCAGTAGTCCCGGGCCCCAGAATCAGCCCCAGCATTTT
TRBJ1-2,.,.,TRBV6-1,CASRGTIQANYGYTF,TGTGCCAGCAGGGGGACAATCCAAGCTAACTATGGCTACACCTTC
TRBJ1-6,.,.,TRBV6-1,CASSDLVGYNSPLHF,TGTGCCAGCAGTGACTTGGTGGGCTATAATTCACCCCTCCACTTT
TRBJ2-3,.,.,TRBV7-3,CASSHPPNRADTQYF,TGTGCCAGCAGCCACCCCCCCAATAGGGCAGATACGCAGTATTTT
TRBJ2-5,.,.,TRBV7-9,CASSLAAGRETQYF,TGTGCCAGCAGCTTAGCAGCTGGGCGGGAGACCCAGTACTTC
TRBJ2-3,TRBD1,.,TRBV7-6,CASSPRGGGSDTQYF,TGTGCCAGCAGCCCTCGAGGGGGCGGGTCGGATACGCAGTATTTT
TRBJ2-1,.,.,TRBV6-6,CASSYPGSVPNEQFF,TGTGCCAGCAGTTACCCCGGGTCGGTTCCCAATGAGCAGTTCTTC
TRBJ2-7,TRBD1,once,TRBV27,CASRRTNRDRAGNEQYF,TGTGCCAGCAGGAGGACGAACCGGGACAGGGCTGGCAACGAGCAGTACTTC